The text below deals with one TCR beta chain. Its antigen is not yet known. No quality values exist for individual bases; no much larger clone is one base distant. Sorted unstimulated T cells and proliferating T cells recovered from mixed lymphocyte reactions were subjected to TCRbeta CDR3 sequencing. Fresh whole blood from under 13 HLA-typed healthy donors was used as the source from which PBMCs were isolated. To map where alloreactive clones came from, CD4+ regulatory T cells in the unstimulated state were FACS-sorted. CDR1 and CDR2, looked up from the germline V gene, are SGHRS and YFSETQ. Germline trimming: 5 bases from V, 4 bases from J; junction bases outside gene matches: 5. The CDR3 contains 13 residues, cysteine and phenylalanine counted. Just the 39-base CDR3 DNA is kept, in frame starting at base 1. This entry is derived from a study of siplizumab effects on memory and regulatory T cells (dated by TCRdb to 2018 to 2020). Regarding the complete study: The study looked at the effect of siplizumab, an anti-CD2 antibody, on alloreactive T-cell subsets in allogeneic mixed lymphocyte reactions made from human PBMCs. Broad study findings and their caveats: Unstimulated naive T cells appeared more diverse than memory T cells, and naive cells seemed to contribute substantially to the alloresponse. Because sequences at frequencies below about 10^-5 were poorly captured, only a minor fraction of alloreactive clones could be mapped back to unstimulated subsets. Whether proliferating Tregs from siplizumab cultures actually had suppressive function was not functionally confirmed. For roughly 75-95% of proliferating CD4+ or CD8+ clones, no naive or memory phenotype could be assigned. Among mappable alloreactive CD4+ clones, the Treg-derived fraction averaged approximately 63% with siplizumab versus roughly 25% in control reactions. Siplizumab significantly lowered the cumulative frequency of alloreactive sequences that could be traced to unstimulated CD4+ memory T cells.

Library preparation used the immunoSEQ multiplex PCR assay. The deep sequencing platform assayed around 94,000 TCR templates per sample. Genomic DNA extracted from sorted T cells was the material used for TCRbeta CDR3 sequencing. Per the source publication's procedure: The R programming language was used for clonal analysis of TCRbeta CDR3 data. Unstimulated samples were compared with post-reaction CFSE-low samples to define alloreactive CD4+ and CD8+ clones. Regulatory or non-regulatory origin was assigned to alloreactive CD4+ clones by matching of sequences to sorted unstimulated Treg and non-Treg repertoires. In its TCRdb copy, this immuneACCESS table keeps in-frame sequences only and misses some clones. Where compared with another copy, unresolved V genes explain less than half of these, and the others have no known cause. V and J calls and clone size come straight from that table; D and trimming were deduced from the DNA. This sample comprises under 100,000 clones, 87% of them detected only once. The ten largest clonotypes hold around 1.4% of the sample.

Sequences were obtained from Tregs sorted from blood. The chain is made from TRBV5-1 and TRBJ1-1, and 7 bases in between align with TRBD1. This TCR was sampled from a human donor in good health. Here the CDR3 is given as CASSSTGATEAFF. The sequenced DNA is TGCGCCAGCAGTTCCACAGGGGCCACTGAAGCTTTCTTT. Outside the CDR3, residues come from the reference TRBV5-1 and TRBJ1-1 proteins, so the full variable domain is: KAGVTQTPRYLIKTRGQQVTLSCSPISGHRSVSWYQQTPGQGLQFLFEYFSETQRNKGNFPGRFSGRQFSNSRSEMNVSTLELGDSALYLCASSSTGATEAFFGQGTRLTVV.